This T cell receptor (beta chain) appears in the sequencing data of a study of Ad26.COV2.S vaccination and SARS-CoV-2 variants. Study background: Ad26.COV2.S was injected intramuscularly once or twice, 56 days apart. Study-level findings and limits: Spike-specific TCR breadth was greater in vaccine than placebo recipients. In TCR breadth and depth analyses, total T cell responses may have been underestimated. After vaccination, reports described spike-specific CD8+ and CD4+ T cell responses as showing substantial breadth.

Clones were read by immunoSEQ multiplex PCR, and TCRdb kept only the in-frame ones, dropping some. This sample has about 680,000 clones, with 70% to 90% found just once. V lost 4 bases to trimming and J lost 7 bases; unmatched junction nucleotides: 7. There are 14 residues in the CDR3. Per the germline V gene, CDR1 is SGHDN and CDR2 is FVKESK. Concerning this clone: The antigen remains undetermined.

Treatment: around 19 received Ad26.COV2.S at low or high dose, single or two shots; several received placebo; per-sample allocation not given. Following the first vaccine or placebo injection, samples were taken on day 63. The rearrangement uses TRBV14 and TRBJ1-3; 7 nucleotides match TRBD1. Sequencing used peripheral blood, obtained in a trial of Ad26.COV2.S vaccine versus placebo. The TCR sequence derives from a person aged 18-65 years who received the Ad26.COV2.S COVID-19 vaccine or a placebo. The CDR3 is CASSPGTAGNTIYF. As DNA, the CDR3 is TGTGCCAGCAGCCCTGGGACAGCCGGGAACACCATATATTTT.